The 3 T cell receptor beta chains below all came from one sample that was sequenced in a study of shared clonotypes between healthy human individuals. Measured with immunoSEQ multiplex PCR; TCRdb has only the in-frame clones, and not every one. The sample carries about 1,800,000 clones, 85% to 95% recorded once. Terminally differentiated effector memory CD45RA+ cells were left out of the naive CD8 fraction, which was CD45RO-negative and positively selected for CCR7. Sequencing was performed on naive CD8+ T cells sorted from blood. The receptor set was obtained from a man in his late teens or twenties in good health.

The CDR3 DNA follows: TGTGCCAGTGCAGGGGACCTCACTGAAGCTTTCTTT. Its translation is CASAGDLTEAFF. The genes are TRBV7-9 and TRBJ1-1, with D possibly TRBD1 on 6 matching bases. The germline V gene encodes CDR1 SEHNR and CDR2 FQNEAQ (reference sequence). The CDR3 runs to 12 residues. V dropped 9 bases and J dropped 4 bases, with 12 bases sitting between them.

This clone was observed a single time. J is TRBJ2-7 and V is TRBV6-1; D assignment may be TRBD1 or TRBD2 (7 bases each). Deletions cut 8 bases from V and 6 bases from J, with 14 bases between. CDR3 length: 12 residues. Per germline, CDR1 MNHNS and CDR2 SASEGT. CDR3 nucleotides: TGTGCCAGCGCCCAGGGGGGGTCCGAGCAGTACTTC. It codes for CASAQGGSEQYF.

The chain employs TRBV2 and TRBJ2-5, with TRBD2 matching over 14 bases. J was trimmed by 4 bases and V by 3 bases; bases with no gene match: 4. The CDR3 has 16 amino acids. Per the germline V gene, CDR1 is SNHLY and CDR2 is FYNNEI. The CDR3 sequence is CASSEGTSGSLETQYF. The CDR3, as DNA: TGTGCCAGCAGTGAGGGGACTAGCGGGAGTTTAGAGACCCAGTACTTC.